This TCR beta chain is drawn from a study of CD8+ T cells in alopecia areata. This clone was observed a handful of times. The antigen remains undetermined. Overall study findings and caveats: Normal skin's resident alphabeta T cells are sequenced alongside lesional scalp T cells.

Regarding treatment: oral pan-JAK inhibitor, 5-10 mg twice daily. Germline V gene lookup returns CDR1 SQVTM and CDR2 ANQGSEA. The CDR3 loop spans 13 amino acids. V dropped 8 bases and J dropped 1; count of bases not matched to a gene: 3. Extraction and reverse transcription of RNA yielded cDNA as the sequencing template. Produced via immunoSEQ multiplex PCR; TCRdb's table is partial and in-frame only. Seen here are 250,000 to 350,000 clones, over 45% observed once, and the top ten hold about 0.9%. This clonotype originated in a human donor with alopecia areata. The V call is TRBV29-1, the J call TRBJ2-1; the match to TRBD1 covers 9 bases. The sample consisted of CD4+ T cells sorted from blood, taken around week 52, from a patient treated with tofacitinib. CDR3 amino acids: CSLQGASYNEQFF. Written as DNA, the CDR3 is TGCAGCCTACAGGGGGCTTCCTACAATGAGCAGTTCTTC.